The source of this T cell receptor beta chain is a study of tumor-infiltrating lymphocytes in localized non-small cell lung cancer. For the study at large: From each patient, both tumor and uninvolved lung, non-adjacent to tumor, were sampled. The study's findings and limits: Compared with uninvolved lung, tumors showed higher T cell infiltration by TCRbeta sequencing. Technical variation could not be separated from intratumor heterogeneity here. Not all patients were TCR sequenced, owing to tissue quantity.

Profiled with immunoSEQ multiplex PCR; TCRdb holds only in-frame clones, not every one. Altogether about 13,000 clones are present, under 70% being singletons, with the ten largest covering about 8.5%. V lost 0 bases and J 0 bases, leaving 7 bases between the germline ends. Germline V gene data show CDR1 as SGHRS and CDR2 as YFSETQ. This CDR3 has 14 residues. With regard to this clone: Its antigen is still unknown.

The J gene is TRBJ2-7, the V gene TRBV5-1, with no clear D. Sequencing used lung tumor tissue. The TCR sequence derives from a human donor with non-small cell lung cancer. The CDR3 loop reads CASSLAGFSYEQYF. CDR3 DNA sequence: TGCGCCAGCAGCTTGGCCGGGTTCTCCTACGAGCAGTACTTC.